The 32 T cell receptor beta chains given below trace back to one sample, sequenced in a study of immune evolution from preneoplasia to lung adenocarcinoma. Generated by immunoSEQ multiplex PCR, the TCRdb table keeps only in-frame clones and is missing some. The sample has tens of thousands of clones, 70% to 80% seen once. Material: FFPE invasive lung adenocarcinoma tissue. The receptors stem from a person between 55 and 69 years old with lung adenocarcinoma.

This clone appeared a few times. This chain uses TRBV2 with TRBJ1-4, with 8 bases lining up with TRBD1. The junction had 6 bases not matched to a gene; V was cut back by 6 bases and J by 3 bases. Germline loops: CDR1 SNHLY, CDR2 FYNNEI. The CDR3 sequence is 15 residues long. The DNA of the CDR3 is TGTGCCAGCAGACCCGACAGGGGCGCTAATGAAAAACTGTTTTTT. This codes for CASRPDRGANEKLFF.

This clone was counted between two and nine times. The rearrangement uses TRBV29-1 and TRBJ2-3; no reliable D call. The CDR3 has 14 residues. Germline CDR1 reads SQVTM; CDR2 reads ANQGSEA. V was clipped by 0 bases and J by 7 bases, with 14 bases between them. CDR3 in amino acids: CSVEEVNSRHTQYF. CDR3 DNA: TGCAGCGTTGAAGAGGTTAATAGCCGACATACGCAGTATTTT.

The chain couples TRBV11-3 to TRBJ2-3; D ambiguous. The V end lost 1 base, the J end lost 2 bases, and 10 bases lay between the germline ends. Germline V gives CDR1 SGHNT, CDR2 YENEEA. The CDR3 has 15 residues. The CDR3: CASSLVAQTTDTQYF. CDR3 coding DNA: TGTGCCAGCAGCTTAGTTGCGCAGACCACAGATACGCAGTATTTT.

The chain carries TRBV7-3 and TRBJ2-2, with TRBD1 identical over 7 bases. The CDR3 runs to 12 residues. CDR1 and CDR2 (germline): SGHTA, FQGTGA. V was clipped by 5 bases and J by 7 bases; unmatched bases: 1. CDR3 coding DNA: TGTGCCAGCAGCCCAGGGGGCGGGGAGCTGTTTTTT. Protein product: CASSPGGGELFF.

CDR3 protein: CASSFGETQYF. CDR3 in DNA: TGTGCCAGCAGCTTCGGGGAGACCCAGTACTTC. The rearrangement joins TRBV5-5 to TRBJ2-5; D is unclear. V lost 2 bases to trimming and J lost 5 bases, with 4 bases between them. The CDR3 covers 11 residues. Germline V gives CDR1 SGHKS, CDR2 YYEKEE (reference sequence).

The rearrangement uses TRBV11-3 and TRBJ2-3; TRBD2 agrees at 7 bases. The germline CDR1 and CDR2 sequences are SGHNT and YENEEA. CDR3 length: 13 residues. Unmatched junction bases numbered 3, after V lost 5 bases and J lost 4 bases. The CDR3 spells CASSQAGADTQYF. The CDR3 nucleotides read TGTGCCAGCAGCCAGGCGGGAGCAGATACGCAGTATTTT.

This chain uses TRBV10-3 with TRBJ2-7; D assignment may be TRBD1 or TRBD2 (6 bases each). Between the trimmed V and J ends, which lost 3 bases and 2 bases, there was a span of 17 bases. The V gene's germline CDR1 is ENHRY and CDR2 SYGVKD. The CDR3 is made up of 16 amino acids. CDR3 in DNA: TGTGCCATCAGTGAAGGGATAGGGGGGAGAACCTACGAGCAGTACTTC. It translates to CAISEGIGGRTYEQYF.

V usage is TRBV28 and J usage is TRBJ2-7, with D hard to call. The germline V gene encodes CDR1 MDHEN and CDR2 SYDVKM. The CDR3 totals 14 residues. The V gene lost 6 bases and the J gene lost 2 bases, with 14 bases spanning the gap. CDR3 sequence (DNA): TGTGCCAGCAGAAAGAGCCCTCCACCCTACGAGCAGTACTTC. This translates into CASRKSPPPYEQYF.

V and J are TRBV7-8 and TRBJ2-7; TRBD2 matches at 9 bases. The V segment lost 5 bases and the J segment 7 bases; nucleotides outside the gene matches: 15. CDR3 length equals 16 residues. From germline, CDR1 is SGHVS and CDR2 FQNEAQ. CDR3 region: CASSPSPGLASGEQYF. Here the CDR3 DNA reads TGTGCCAGCAGCCCATCCCCGGGACTAGCTTCTGGTGAGCAGTACTTC.

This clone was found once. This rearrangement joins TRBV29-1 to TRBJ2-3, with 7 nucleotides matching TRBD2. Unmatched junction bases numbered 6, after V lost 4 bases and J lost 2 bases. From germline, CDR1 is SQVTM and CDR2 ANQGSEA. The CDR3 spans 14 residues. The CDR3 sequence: CSVGPAGYTDTQYF. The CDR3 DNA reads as TGCAGCGTTGGTCCAGCGGGATACACAGATACGCAGTATTTT.

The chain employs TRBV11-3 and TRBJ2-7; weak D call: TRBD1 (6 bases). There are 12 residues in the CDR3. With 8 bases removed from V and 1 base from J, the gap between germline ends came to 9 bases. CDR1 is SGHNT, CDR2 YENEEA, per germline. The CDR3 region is CASGDNSYEQYF. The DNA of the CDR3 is TGTGCCAGCGGGGACAATTCCTACGAGCAGTACTTC. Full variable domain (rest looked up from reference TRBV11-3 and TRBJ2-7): EAGVVQSPRYKIIEKKQPVAFWCNPISGHNTLYWYLQNLGQGPELLIRYENEEAVDDSQLPKDRFSAERLKGVDSTLKIQPAELGDSAVYLCASGDNSYEQYFGPGTRLTVT.

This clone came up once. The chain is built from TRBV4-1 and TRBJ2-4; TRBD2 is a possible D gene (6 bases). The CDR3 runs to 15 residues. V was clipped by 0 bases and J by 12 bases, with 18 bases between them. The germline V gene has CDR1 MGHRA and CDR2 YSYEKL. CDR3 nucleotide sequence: TGCGCCAGCAGCCAAGAAGAGAAGTGGAGGGGCAATCAGTACTTC. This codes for CASSQEEKWRGNQYF.

CDR3 protein: CASSESGVLYGYTF. The CDR3 coding sequence is TGTGCCAGCAGCGAATCGGGAGTCCTCTATGGCTACACCTTC. The gene calls are TRBV14 and TRBJ1-2; D not resolved. Deletions cut 5 bases from V and 4 bases from J, with 14 bases between. The CDR3 runs 14 residues. The V gene's germline CDR1 is SGHDN and CDR2 FVKESK.

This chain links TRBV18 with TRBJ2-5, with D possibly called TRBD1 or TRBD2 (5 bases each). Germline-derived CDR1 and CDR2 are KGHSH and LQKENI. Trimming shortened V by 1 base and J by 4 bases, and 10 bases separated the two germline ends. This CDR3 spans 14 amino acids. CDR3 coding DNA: TGTGCCAGCTCACCACGGGTGAGGGGAGAGACCCAGTACTTC. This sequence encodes CASSPRVRGETQYF.

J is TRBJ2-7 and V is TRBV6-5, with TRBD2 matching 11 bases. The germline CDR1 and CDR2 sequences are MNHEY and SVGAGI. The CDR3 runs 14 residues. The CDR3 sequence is CAAVRSLAGGEQYF. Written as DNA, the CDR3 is TGTGCAGCAGTACGTTCTCTAGCGGGAGGCGAGCAGTACTTC.

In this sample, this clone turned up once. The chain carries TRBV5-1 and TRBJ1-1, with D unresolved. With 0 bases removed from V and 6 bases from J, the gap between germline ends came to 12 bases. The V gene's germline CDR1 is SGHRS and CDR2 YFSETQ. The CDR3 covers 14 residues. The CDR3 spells CASSLVAPGPEAFF. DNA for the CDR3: TGCGCCAGCAGCTTGGTGGCCCCCGGGCCTGAAGCTTTCTTT.

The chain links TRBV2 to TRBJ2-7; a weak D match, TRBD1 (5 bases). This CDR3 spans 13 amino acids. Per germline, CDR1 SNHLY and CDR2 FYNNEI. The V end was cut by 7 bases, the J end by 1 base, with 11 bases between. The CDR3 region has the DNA TGTGCCAGCATCGCAGGGTGGTCCTACGAGCAGTACTTC. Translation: CASIAGWSYEQYF.

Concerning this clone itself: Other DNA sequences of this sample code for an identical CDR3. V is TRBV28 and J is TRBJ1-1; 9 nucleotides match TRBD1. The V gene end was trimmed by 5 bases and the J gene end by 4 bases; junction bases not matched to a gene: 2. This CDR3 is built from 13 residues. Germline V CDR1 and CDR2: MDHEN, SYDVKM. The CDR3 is CASSRDRVTEAFF. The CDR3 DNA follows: TGTGCCAGCAGTCGGGACAGGGTCACTGAAGCTTTCTTT. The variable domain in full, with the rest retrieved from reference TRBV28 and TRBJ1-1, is DVKVTQSSRYLVKRTGEKVFLECVQDMDHENMFWYRQDPGLGLRLIYFSYDVKMKEKGDIPEGYSVSREKKERFSLILESASTNQTSMYLCASSRDRVTEAFFGQGTRLTVV.

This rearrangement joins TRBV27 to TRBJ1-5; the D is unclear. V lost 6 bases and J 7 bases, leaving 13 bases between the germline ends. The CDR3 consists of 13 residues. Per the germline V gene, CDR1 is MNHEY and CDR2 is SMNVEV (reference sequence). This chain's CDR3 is CASSQYLSQPQHF. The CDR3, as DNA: TGTGCCAGCAGCCAGTATCTGTCCCAGCCCCAGCATTTT.

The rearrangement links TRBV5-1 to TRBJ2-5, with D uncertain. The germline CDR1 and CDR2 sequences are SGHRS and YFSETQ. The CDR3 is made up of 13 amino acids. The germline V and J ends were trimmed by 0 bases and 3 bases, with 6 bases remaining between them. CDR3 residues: CASSLVAEETQYF. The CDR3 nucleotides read TGCGCCAGCAGCTTGGTAGCAGAAGAGACCCAGTACTTC.

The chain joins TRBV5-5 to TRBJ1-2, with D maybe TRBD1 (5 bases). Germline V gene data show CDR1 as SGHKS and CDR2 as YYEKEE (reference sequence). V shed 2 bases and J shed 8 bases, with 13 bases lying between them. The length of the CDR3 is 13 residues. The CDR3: CASSLTQESGYTF. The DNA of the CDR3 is TGTGCCAGCAGCTTAACACAGGAGTCCGGCTACACCTTC.

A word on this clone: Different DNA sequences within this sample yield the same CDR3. In nucleotides, the CDR3 is TGTGCCAGCAGTTTGGTGGTACAGCCCCAGCATTTT. This translates into CASSLVVQPQHF. The chain employs TRBV28 and TRBJ1-5; D call uncertain. The V end lost 3 bases, the J end lost 7 bases, and 7 bases lay between the germline ends. CDR1 and CDR2 from the germline V gene are MDHEN and SYDVKM. The CDR3 has 12 residues.

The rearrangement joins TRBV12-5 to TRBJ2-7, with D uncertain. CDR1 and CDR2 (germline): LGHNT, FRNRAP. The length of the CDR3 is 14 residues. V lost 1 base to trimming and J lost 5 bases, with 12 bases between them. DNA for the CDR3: TGTGCTAGTGGTTTGGCTATCTCCGGAGACGAGCAGTACTTC. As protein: CASGLAISGDEQYF.

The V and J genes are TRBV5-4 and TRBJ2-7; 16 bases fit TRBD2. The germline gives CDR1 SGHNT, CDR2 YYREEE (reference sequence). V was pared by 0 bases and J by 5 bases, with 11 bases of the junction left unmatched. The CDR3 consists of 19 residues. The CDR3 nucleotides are TGTGCCAGCAGCTTGGACATGGGCGGGACTAGCGGGAGGGCCAACGAGCAGTACTTC. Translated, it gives CASSLDMGGTSGRANEQYF.

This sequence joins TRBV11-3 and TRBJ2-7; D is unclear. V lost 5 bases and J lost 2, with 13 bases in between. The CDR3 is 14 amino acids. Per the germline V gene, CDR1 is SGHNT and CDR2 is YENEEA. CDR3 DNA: TGTGCCAGCAGCCGAGCCGTGTACACCTACGAGCAGTACTTC. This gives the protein CASSRAVYTYEQYF.

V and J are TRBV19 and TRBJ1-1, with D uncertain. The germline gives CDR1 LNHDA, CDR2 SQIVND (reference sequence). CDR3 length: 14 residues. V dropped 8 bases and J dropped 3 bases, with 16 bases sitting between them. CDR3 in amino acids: CASSLGRSYTEAFF. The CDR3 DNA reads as TGTGCCAGTTCCCTGGGTAGGAGCTACACTGAAGCTTTCTTT.

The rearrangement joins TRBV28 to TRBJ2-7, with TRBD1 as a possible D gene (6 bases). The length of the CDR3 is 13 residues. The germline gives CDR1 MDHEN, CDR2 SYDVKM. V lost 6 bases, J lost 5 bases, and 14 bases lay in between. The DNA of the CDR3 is TGTGCCAGCAGGGATCCACAGGGAAACGAGCAGTACTTC. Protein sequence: CASRDPQGNEQYF.

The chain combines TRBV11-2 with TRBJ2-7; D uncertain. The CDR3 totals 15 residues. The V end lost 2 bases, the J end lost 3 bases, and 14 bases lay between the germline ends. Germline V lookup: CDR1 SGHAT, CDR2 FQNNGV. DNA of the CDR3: TGTGCCAGCAGCTTACAGCCCTCAGCCAACTACGAGCAGTACTTC. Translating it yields CASSLQPSANYEQYF. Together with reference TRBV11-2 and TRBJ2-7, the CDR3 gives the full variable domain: EAGVAQSPRYKIIEKRQSVAFWCNPISGHATLYWYQQILGQGPKLLIQFQNNGVVDDSQLPKDRFSAERLKGVDSTLKIQPAKLEDSAVYLCASSLQPSANYEQYFGPGTRLTVT.

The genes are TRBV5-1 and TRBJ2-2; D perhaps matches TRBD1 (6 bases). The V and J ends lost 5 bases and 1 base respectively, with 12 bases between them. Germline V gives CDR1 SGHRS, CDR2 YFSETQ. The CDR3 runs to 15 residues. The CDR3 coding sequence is TGCGCCAGCAGACCCCAGGGGCTGAACACCGGGGAGCTGTTTTTT. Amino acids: CASRPQGLNTGELFF.

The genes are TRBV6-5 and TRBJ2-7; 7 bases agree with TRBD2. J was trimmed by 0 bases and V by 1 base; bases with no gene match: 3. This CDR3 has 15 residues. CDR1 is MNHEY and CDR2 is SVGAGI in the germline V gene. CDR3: CASSYWGGSSYEQYF. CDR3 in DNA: TGTGCCAGCAGTTACTGGGGCGGGAGCTCCTACGAGCAGTACTTC.

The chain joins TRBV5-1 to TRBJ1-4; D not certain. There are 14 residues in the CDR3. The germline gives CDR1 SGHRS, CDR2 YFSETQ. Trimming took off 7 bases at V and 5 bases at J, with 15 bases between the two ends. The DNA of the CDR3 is TGCGCCAGCCGACTTTTTGACGAAAATGAAAAACTGTTTTTT. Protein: CASRLFDENEKLFF.

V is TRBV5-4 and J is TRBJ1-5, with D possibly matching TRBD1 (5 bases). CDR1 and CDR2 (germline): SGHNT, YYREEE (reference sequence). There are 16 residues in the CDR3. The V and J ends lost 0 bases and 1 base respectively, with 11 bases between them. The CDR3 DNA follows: TGTGCCAGCAGCTTGGGGGGCCGGGGGAGCAATCAGCCCCAGCATTTT. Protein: CASSLGGRGSNQPQHF.